This entry features one T cell receptor beta chain sequence. What it binds is unknown. The record originates from a study of identifying expanded T cells in peripheral blood. Points from the study as a whole: Roughly two-week clone count variance significantly increased as total template count grew.

J gave up 9 bases and V 4 bases, and 11 bases lay outside the gene matches. The germline gives CDR1 SEHNR, CDR2 FQNEAQ (reference sequence). The CDR3 covers 16 residues. No infections or other immune events were documented during collection. The repertoire was sequenced with immunoSEQ multiplex PCR; TCRdb's copy has only in-frame clones and lacks some. The sample holds tens of thousands of clones, around nine tenths seen once. Sequenced: blood. This TCR derives from a person aged 18 to 75 in good health. This rearrangement joins TRBV7-9 to TRBJ2-1; 11 nucleotides match TRBD2. CDR3 region: CASSSLGSGRASEQFF. The DNA for the CDR3 is TGTGCCAGCAGCTCCCTGGGTAGCGGGAGGGCCTCTGAGCAGTTCTTC. The variable domain in full, with the rest retrieved from reference TRBV7-9 and TRBJ2-1, is DTGVSQNPRHKITKRGQNVTFRCDPISEHNRLYWYRQTLGQGPEFLTYFQNEAQLEKSRLLSDRFSAERPKGSFSTLEIQRTEQGDSAMYLCASSSLGSGRASEQFFGPGTRLTVL.